This T cell receptor (beta chain) was captured in a study of T-cell reconstitution after alpha-beta-depleted transplantation in children. As it was prepared, the TCRbeta library received unique molecular identifiers. TCRdb reprocessed the PCR reads with MiXCR, giving one entry per CDR3 protein. Of almost 500,000 distinct CDR3 sequences in the sample, approximately 12% were seen once. This clonotype appeared many times. The V gene's germline CDR1 is MNHEY and CDR2 SVGAGI. The CDR3 covers 15 residues. The V end lost 6 bases, the J end lost 0 bases, and 11 bases lay between the germline ends. The sample was PBMCs from the stem cell graft donor, taken from the stem cell graft. The receptor comes from a human donor who donated a stem cell graft to a child with combined immunodeficiency. The V call is TRBV6-5, the J call TRBJ1-4; D may be TRBD1 (6 bases). CDR3 residues: CASRGAVATNEKLFF. The CDR3 nucleotides read TGTGCCAGCAGGGGGGCGGTCGCAACTAATGAAAAACTGTTTTTT.